This entry is about one TCR beta chain. Original processing notes: Researchers report that nucleated cell counts were estimated from reference gene primer amplification. Sequencing used immunoSEQ multiplex PCR; TCRdb keeps in-frame clones, though not all of them. The DNA gave D and trimming, while V, J and clone size come from that table. The table shows 98,000 or so clones, with roughly 85% occurring only once. The sample originates from a study of blood T cell repertoires in COVID-19. In the study overall: Both acute and convalescent COVID-19 samples were obtained from the United States, Italy and Spain.

The germline V gene encodes CDR1 SGHTA and CDR2 FQGTGA. The CDR3 has 15 amino acids. Deletions cut 6 bases from V and 1 base from J, with 15 bases between. The rearrangement joins TRBV7-3 to TRBJ1-2; D possibly corresponds to TRBD1 (5 bases). The TCR comes from a human donor in a cohort sampled during active COVID-19. The material sequenced was peripheral blood. The CDR3 region is CASSPSGAVNYGYTF. The CDR3 region has the DNA TGTGCCAGCAGTCCCTCTGGGGCAGTTAACTATGGCTACACCTTC. Looking up the rest from reference TRBV7-3 and TRBJ1-2 gives the full variable domain: GAGVSQTPSNKVTEKGKYVELRCDPISGHTALYWYRQSLGQGPEFLIYFQGTGAADDSGLPNDRFFAVRPEGSVSTLKIQRTERGDSAVYLCASSPSGAVNYGYTFGSGTRLTVV.